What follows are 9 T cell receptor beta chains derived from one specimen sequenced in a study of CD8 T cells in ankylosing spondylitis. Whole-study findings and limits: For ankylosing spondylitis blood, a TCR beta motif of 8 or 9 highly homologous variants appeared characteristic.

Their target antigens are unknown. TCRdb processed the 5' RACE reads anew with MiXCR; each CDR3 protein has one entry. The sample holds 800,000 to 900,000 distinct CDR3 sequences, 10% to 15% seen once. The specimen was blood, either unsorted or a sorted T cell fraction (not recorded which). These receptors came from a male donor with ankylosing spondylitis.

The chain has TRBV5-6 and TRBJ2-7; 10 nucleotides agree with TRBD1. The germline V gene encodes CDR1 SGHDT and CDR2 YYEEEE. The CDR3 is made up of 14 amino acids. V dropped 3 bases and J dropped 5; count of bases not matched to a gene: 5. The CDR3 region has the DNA TGTGCCAGCAGCTCGGGACAGGGGTCGAACGAGCAGTACTTC. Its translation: CASSSGQGSNEQYF.

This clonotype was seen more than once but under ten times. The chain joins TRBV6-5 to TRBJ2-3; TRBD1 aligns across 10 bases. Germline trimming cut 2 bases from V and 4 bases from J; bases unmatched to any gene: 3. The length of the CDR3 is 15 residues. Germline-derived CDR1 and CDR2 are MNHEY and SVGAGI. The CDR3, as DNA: TGTGCCAGCAGTTACCCGGGACAGGGGTCAGATACGCAGTATTTT. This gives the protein CASSYPGQGSDTQYF.

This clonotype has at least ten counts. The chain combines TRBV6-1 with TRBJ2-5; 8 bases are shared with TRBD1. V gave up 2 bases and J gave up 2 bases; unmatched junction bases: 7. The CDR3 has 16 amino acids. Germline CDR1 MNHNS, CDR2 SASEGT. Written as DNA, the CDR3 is TGTGCCAGCAGTGAACCAGGGGGCTGGGGACAAGAGACCCAGTACTTC. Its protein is CASSEPGGWGQETQYF.

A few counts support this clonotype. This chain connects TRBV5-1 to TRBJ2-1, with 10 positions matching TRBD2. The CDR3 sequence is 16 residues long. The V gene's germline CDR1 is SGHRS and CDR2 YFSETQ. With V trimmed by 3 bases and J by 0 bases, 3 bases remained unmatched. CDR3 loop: CASSSSGGGSYNEQFF. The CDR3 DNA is TGCGCCAGCAGCTCTAGCGGGGGTGGCTCCTACAATGAGCAGTTCTTC.

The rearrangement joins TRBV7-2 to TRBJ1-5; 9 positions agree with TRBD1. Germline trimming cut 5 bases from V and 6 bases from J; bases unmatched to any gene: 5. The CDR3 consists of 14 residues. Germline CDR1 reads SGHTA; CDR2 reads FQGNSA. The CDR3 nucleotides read TGTGCCAGCAGCCGGGACAGGGAGGCTCAGCCCCAGCATTTT. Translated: CASSRDREAQPQHF.

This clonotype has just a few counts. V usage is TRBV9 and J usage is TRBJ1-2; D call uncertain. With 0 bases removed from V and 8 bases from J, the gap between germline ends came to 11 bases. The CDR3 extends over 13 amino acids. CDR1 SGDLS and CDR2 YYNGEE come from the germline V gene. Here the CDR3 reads CASSVDSLGGYTF. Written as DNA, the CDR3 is TGTGCCAGCAGCGTAGACTCCCTAGGGGGCTACACCTTC.

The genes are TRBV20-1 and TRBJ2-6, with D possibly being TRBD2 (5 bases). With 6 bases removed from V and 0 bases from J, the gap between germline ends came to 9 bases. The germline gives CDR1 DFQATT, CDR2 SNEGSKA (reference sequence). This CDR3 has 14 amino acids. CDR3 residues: CSAPEVSGANVLTF. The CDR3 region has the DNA TGCAGTGCCCCGGAGGTCTCTGGGGCCAACGTCCTGACTTTC.

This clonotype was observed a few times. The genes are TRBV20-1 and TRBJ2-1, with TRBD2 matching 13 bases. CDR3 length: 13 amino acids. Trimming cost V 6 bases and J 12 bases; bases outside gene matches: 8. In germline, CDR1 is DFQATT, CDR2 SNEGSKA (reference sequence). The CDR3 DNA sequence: TGCAGTGCGCGGACTAGCGGGGGCCCGCGGCAGTTCTTC. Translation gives CSARTSGGPRQFF.

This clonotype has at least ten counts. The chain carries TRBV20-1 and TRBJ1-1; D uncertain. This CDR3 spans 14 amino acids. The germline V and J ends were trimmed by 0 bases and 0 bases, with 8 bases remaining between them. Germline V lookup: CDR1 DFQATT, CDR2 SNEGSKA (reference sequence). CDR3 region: CSAREGSLNTEAFF. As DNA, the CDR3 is TGCAGTGCTAGAGAGGGCTCCTTGAACACTGAAGCTTTCTTT.